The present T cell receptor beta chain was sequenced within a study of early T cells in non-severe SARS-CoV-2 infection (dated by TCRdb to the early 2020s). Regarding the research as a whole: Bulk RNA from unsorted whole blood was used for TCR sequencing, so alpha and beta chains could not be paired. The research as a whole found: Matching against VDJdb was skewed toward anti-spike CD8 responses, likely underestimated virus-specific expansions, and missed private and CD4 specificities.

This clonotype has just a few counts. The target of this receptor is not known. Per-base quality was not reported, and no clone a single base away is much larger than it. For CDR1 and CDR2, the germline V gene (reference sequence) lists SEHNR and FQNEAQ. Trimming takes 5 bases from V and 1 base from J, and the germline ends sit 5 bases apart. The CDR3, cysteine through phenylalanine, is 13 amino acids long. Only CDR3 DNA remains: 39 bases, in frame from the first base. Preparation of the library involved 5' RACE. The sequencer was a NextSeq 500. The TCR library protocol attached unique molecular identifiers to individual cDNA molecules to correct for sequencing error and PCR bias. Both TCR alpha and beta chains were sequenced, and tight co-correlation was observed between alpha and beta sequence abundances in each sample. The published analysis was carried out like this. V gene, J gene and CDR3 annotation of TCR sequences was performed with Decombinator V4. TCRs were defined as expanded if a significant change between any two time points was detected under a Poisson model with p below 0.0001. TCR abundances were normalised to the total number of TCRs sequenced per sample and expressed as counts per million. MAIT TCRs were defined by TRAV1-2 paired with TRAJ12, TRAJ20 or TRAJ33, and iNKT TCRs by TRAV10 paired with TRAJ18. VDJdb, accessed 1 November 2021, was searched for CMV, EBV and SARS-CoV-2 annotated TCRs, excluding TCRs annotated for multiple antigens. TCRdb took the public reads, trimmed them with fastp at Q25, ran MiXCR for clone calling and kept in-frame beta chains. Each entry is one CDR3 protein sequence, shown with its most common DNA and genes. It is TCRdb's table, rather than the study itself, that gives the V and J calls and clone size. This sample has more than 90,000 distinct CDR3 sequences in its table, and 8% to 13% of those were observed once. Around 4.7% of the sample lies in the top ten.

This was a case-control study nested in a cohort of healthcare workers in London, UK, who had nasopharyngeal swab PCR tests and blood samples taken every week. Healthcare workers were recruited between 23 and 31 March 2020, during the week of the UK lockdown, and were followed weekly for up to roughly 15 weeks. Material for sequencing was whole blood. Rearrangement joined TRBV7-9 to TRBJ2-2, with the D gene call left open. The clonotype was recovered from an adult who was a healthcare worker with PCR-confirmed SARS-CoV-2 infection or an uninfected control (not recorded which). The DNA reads TGTGCCAGCAGCCCAGAGAACACCGGGGAGCTGTTTTTT. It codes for CASSPENTGELFF.